These T cell receptor beta chains were read from a single sample in a study of CDR3 diversity in severe acne. TCRdb fed the PCR reads into MiXCR, producing one record per CDR3 protein. Of around 85,000 distinct CDR3 sequences in the sample, under 55% were seen once. The sample was blood. The origin of the receptors is a male donor with severe acne vulgaris. Both conserved end residues are part of each CDR3. The D gene is left open where the match is weak. Clone size is stated in some rows and not others, as once, few, many or a class when expanded.

CDR3aa	CDR3nt	v_gene	abundance	d_gene	j_gene
CASSLALTGGEQYF	TGTGCCAGCAGCTTAGCGCTAACAGGGGGGGAGCAGTACTTC	TRBV7-6	NA	TRBD1	TRBJ2-7
CASSQIGQYYGYTF	TGTGCCAGCAGCCAAATCGGACAATACTATGGCTACACCTTC	TRBV4-2	few	NA	TRBJ1-2
CASFDRGLNSPLHF	TGTGCCAGTTTTGACAGGGGGCTTAATTCACCCCTCCACTTT	TRBV25-1	NA	TRBD1	TRBJ1-6
CASAWSGILGTDTQYF	TGTGCCAGCGCTTGGAGCGGGATATTAGGCACAGATACGCAGTATTTT	TRBV6-1	many	TRBD2	TRBJ2-3
CASSHRFSGADEQYF	TGCGCCAGCAGCCATCGATTTTCGGGGGCGGACGAGCAGTACTTC	TRBV25-1	NA	NA	TRBJ2-7
CASSPPTSGSLGEQFF	TGTGCCAGCAGCCCCCCGACTAGCGGGAGTCTTGGAGAGCAGTTCTTC	TRBV4-2	many	TRBD2	TRBJ2-1
CASTKLAGVFEQYF	TGTGCCAGCACCAAACTAGCGGGAGTGTTCGAGCAGTACTTC	TRBV11-2	NA	TRBD2	TRBJ2-7
CASSWGGTSYEQYF	TGTGCCAGCAGCTGGGGGGGGACCTCCTACGAGCAGTACTTC	TRBV2	NA	TRBD2	TRBJ2-7
CASGLLVGYGYTF	TGTGCCAGCGGCCTATTAGTGGGCTATGGCTACACCTTC	TRBV5-6	few	NA	TRBJ1-2
CASSVGSNTYNEQFF	TGTGCCAGCAGCGTAGGAAGCAATACTTACAATGAGCAGTTCTTC	TRBV9	few	NA	TRBJ2-1
CASNHLRGPEEAQYF	TGTGCCAGCAACCATCTAAGGGGCCCCGAAGAGGCCCAGTACTTC	TRBV11-1	NA	NA	TRBJ2-5
CASSVPGARKQYF	TGTGCCAGTAGTGTGCCGGGGGCTCGGAAGCAGTACTTC	TRBV19	many	NA	TRBJ2-7
CASSRQLNTEAFF	TGTGCCAGCAGCCGACAGTTGAACACTGAAGCTTTCTTT	TRBV25-1	few	NA	TRBJ1-1
CASSLVSGTAGEQYF	TGCGCCAGCAGCTTGGTATCCGGGACGGCGGGCGAGCAGTACTTC	TRBV5-1	many	NA	TRBJ2-7
CASSEARGGMNTEAFF	TGTGCCAGCAGTGAAGCCCGGGGGGGAATGAACACTGAAGCTTTCTTT	TRBV10-3	NA	NA	TRBJ1-1
CSARTGQYEQYF	TGCAGTGCCAGGACAGGGCAGTACGAGCAGTACTTC	TRBV20-1	NA	TRBD1	TRBJ2-7
CASSHNQPQHF	TGTGCCAGCAGTCACAATCAGCCCCAGCATTTT	TRBV28	NA	NA	TRBJ1-5
CSVQGQGGEKLFF	TGCAGCGTTCAGGGACAGGGAGGTGAAAAACTGTTTTTT	TRBV29-1	many	TRBD1	TRBJ1-4
CASSQDFGVLGNSPLHF	TGTGCCAGCAGCCAAGATTTCGGGGTACTGGGGAATTCACCCCTCCACTTT	TRBV4-2	many	NA	TRBJ1-6
CSARDGSAGGRYEQPQHF	TGCAGTGCTAGAGATGGATCAGCGGGAGGTCGGTACGAGCAGCCCCAGCATTTT	TRBV20-1	NA	NA	TRBJ1-5
CASRRTGLDGYTF	TGTGCCAGCAGAAGGACAGGGTTGGACGGCTACACCTTC	TRBV11-2	NA	TRBD1	TRBJ1-2
CSVPQGETQYF	TGCAGCGTTCCCCAAGGGGAGACCCAGTACTTC	TRBV29-1	many	NA	TRBJ2-5
CASSLSGAGGYEQYF	TGTGCCAGCAGTCTCTCCGGGGCAGGGGGCTACGAGCAGTACTTC	TRBV11-3	once	TRBD1	TRBJ2-7
CASGRRAGEAEQYF	TGTGCCAGCGGCCGCCGAGCGGGAGAGGCCGAGCAGTACTTC	TRBV2	many	TRBD2	TRBJ2-7